The sequence of this T cell receptor beta chain was determined in a study of T cells in Graves' hyperthyroidism and ophthalmopathy. Study as a whole: Peripheral blood was obtained at initial diagnosis, preceding any treatment.

Study results and caveats: Ophthalmopathy was model-predicted a median approximately 6.4 months pre-onset.

From roughly 9.2 ml of fresh peripheral blood, PBMCs were isolated. The V end lost 3 bases, the J end lost 5 bases, and 11 bases lay between the germline ends. From germline, CDR1 is DFQATT and CDR2 SNEGSKA (reference sequence). The CDR3 runs to 12 residues. This clonotype was counted many times. The antigen remains unidentified. RNA transcripts served as the template for amplifying TCR beta CDR3 regions. TCR CDR3 regions were first amplified by RT-PCR with HTBI primers. MiXCR was run by TCRdb on the multiplex PCR reads, yielding one entry per CDR3 protein. The sample records hundreds of thousands of distinct CDR3 sequences, approximately 14% being singletons.

V is TRBV20-1 and J is TRBJ2-7; perhaps TRBD2 as D (6 bases). Input material: blood. This clonotype was sampled from a woman in her forties with Graves' ophthalmopathy. CDR3 bases: TGCAGTGCTAGCCGGGAGACAGACGAGCAGTACTTC. It codes for CSASRETDEQYF.